The entry that follows covers one T cell receptor (beta chain) sequence. Its specificity is not known. The data are from a study of immune evolution from preneoplasia to lung adenocarcinoma. Across the study: HLA loss of heterozygosity: under 7.5% AIS, approximately 15% MIA, roughly 35% ADC, none AAH.

Only in-frame clones appear in the TCRdb table, and some are missing; sequencing was by immunoSEQ multiplex PCR. The sample consists of 30,000 to 45,000 clones, about 74% of them appearing once. The study, taken as a whole, reports: Highest clonality occurred in KRAS-mutant, not EGFR-mutant or double wild-type, nodules. Normal lung had the highest top T cell clone frequencies.

The clonotype comes from a person aged 55 to 75 with lung adenocarcinoma. Sequenced sample: FFPE invasive lung adenocarcinoma tissue.

In DNA form, the CDR3 reads TGTGCCAGCAGCCAGCTCGGAAGCGGGAGAGGCGCAGATACGCAGTATTTT. The encoded protein is CASSQLGSGRGADTQYF. The rearrangement joins TRBV27 to TRBJ2-3; 8 bases line up with TRBD2. CDR3 size: 17 residues. Trimming cost V 6 bases and J 4 bases; bases outside gene matches: 15. Looked up from germline, CDR1 is MNHEY and CDR2 is SMNVEV (reference sequence).